Sequencing of this T cell receptor (beta chain) was carried out in a study of response to subunit inactivated influenza vaccine. Study-wide results and limits: Authors suggested each seasonal influenza vaccination recruits few new T cells.

This clonotype was counted only a few times. Its antigen is still unknown. TCRdb processed the RT-PCR reads anew with MiXCR; each CDR3 protein has one entry. In the table there are 150,000 to 200,000 distinct CDR3 sequences, about a tenth of which are singletons. Germline V gives CDR1 SGHAT, CDR2 FQNNGV. The length of the CDR3 is 15 residues. V gave up 6 bases and J gave up 1 base; unmatched junction bases: 8. The clonotype originates from a man in his forties or fifties who received an inactivated influenza vaccine. This sequence joins TRBV11-2 and TRBJ2-7, with 8 bases aligning to TRBD2. Source: non-naive T cells sorted from PBMCs, taken on the day of vaccination. The CDR3 loop is CASRAIAGGSYEQYF. CDR3 DNA: TGTGCCAGCAGAGCCATTGCGGGAGGTTCCTACGAGCAGTACTTC.